This T cell receptor beta chain is drawn from a study of Graves' ophthalmopathy and Graves' hyperthyroidism. Study-wide context: The study drew peripheral blood at initial diagnosis, before any treatment.

In this sample, this clonotype turned up a few times. Uncontrolled infections, pregnancy, lactation or other autoimmune diseases led to patient exclusion. RNA transcripts were the template, and TCR beta CDR3 regions were amplified from them. After a first-round RT-PCR with HTBI primers, a second-round multiplex PCR was run. TCRdb analysed the multiplex PCR reads with MiXCR anew, one entry per CDR3 protein. The table shows 450,000 or so distinct CDR3 sequences, with about an eighth occurring only once. Per the germline V gene, CDR1 is SGHRS and CDR2 is YFSETQ. The V end lost 0 bases, the J end lost 4 bases, and 14 bases lay between the germline ends. The CDR3 spans 16 residues.

The sequence was obtained from a woman between 25 and 40 years old with Graves' ophthalmopathy. The rearrangement uses TRBV5-1 and TRBJ2-4, with unresolved D. The specimen was blood. The chain's CDR3 is CASSLAGGFGKNIQYF. The CDR3 DNA sequence: TGCGCCAGCAGCTTGGCCGGTGGGTTTGGAAAAAACATTCAGTACTTC.